Included here is one T cell receptor (beta chain) sequence, with context. Its target is not known. Sequencing followed a ViraFEST assay step that expanded antigen-specific CD4+ T cells with viral peptide pools. Upon completion of approximately ten days in culture, CD4+ T cells were isolated. PCR confirmed that the person was infected with SARS-CoV-2 between March and December 2020. Participants got two doses of BNT162b2 or mRNA-1273 vaccine. On both days 3 and 7, half of the culture medium was replaced with IL-2 medium. The repertoire was sequenced with immunoSEQ multiplex PCR; TCRdb's copy has only in-frame clones and lacks some. The sample gives roughly 15,000 clones, just over 75% of which show up once; about 20% is in the top ten. Trimming shortened V by 3 bases and J by 10 bases, and 13 bases separated the two germline ends. Germline V gene sequence: CDR1 SGHAT, CDR2 FQNNGV. The CDR3 contains 13 residues.

The sample is drawn from a study of vaccination effects on CD4 cells after COVID-19. The overall study: Both early and late time points after vaccination provided samples from three convalescent patients.

Material: CD4+ T cells from PBMCs cultured with SARS-CoV-2 spike peptides, obtained after COVID-19 vaccination. The V and J genes are TRBV11-2 and TRBJ2-1; no clear D. The clonotype comes from a human donor who had a prior SARS-CoV-2 infection. CDR3 protein: CASSFTLTGEQFF. The CDR3 DNA follows: TGTGCCAGCAGCTTTACCCTTACTGGGGAGCAGTTCTTC.